The 14 T cell receptor beta chains given below trace back to one sample, sequenced in a study of blood T cell repertoires in COVID-19. Generated by immunoSEQ multiplex PCR, the TCRdb table keeps only in-frame clones and is missing some. The table includes 89,000 or so clones, over 75% detected once. The source material was peripheral blood. The origin of the receptors is a human donor in a cohort sampled during active COVID-19.

V and J are TRBV1 and TRBJ2-7; the D segment call TRBD2 is taken from the table without a DNA check. TRBV1 has pseudogene status. This CDR3 has 16 amino acids. In nucleotides, the CDR3 is TGCACCAGCAGCCAAGATCGACCAGCGGATTCCCACGAGCAGTACTTC. It encodes CTSSQDRPADSHEQYF.

This clone has only one observation. The rearrangement links TRBV4-3 to TRBJ2-5; a possible D gene is TRBD2 (6 bases). This CDR3 comprises 15 residues. CDR1 LGHNA and CDR2 YSLEER come from the germline V gene. Deletions cut 0 bases from V and 1 base from J, with 9 bases between. CDR3 amino acids: CASSQDRGIQETQYF. The CDR3 nucleotides read TGCGCCAGCAGCCAAGATCGGGGGATCCAAGAGACCCAGTACTTC.

The CDR3, as DNA: TGTGCCAGCTGGGGTAGCGGGAGGATTTCAGAGACCCAGTACTTC. This sequence encodes CASWGSGRISETQYF. The chain carries TRBV2 and TRBJ2-5; 10 nucleotides line up with TRBD2. The V gene end was trimmed by 8 bases and the J gene end by 4 bases; junction bases not matched to a gene: 10. This CDR3 spans 15 amino acids. Germline V gene lookup returns CDR1 SNHLY and CDR2 FYNNEI. The full variable domain, completed using reference TRBV2 and TRBJ2-5, is EPEVTQTPSHQVTQMGQEVILRCVPISNHLYFYWYRQILGQKVEFLVSFYNNEISEKSEIFDDQFSVERPDGSNFTLKIRSTKLEDSAMYFCASWGSGRISETQYFGPGTRLLVL.

This clone was observed a single time. The chain employs TRBV6-1 and TRBJ1-2; 9 bases fit TRBD1. This CDR3 is 16 amino acids long. The germline CDR1 and CDR2 sequences are MNHNS and SASEGT. The ends lost 4 bases at V and 8 bases at J; junction bases unmatched: 14. In DNA, the CDR3 is TGTGCCAGCAGTGGGACCTGGGACAGGGAAGGGGGGGGCTACACCTTC. Protein sequence: CASSGTWDREGGGYTF.

As regards this clone: The junction differs from germline at one of its ends, possibly a read error. V usage is TRBV7-7 and J usage is TRBJ2-5; 7 bases fit TRBD2. The germline gives CDR1 SSHAT, CDR2 FNYEAQ (reference sequence). The length of the CDR3 is 14 residues. This CDR3 reads CASSSGGRGETQYF. DNA of the CDR3: TGTGCTAGCAGCTCGGGGGGTCGGGGCGAGACCCAGTACTTC.

The rearrangement joins TRBV5-5 to TRBJ1-2; 8 bases are shared with TRBD1. The CDR3 is made up of 15 amino acids. V lost 0 bases to trimming and J lost 2 bases; unmatched junction nucleotides: 3. CDR1 is SGHKS, CDR2 YYEKEE, per germline (reference sequence). The chain's CDR3 is CASSLGRTGNYGYTF. CDR3 nucleotide sequence: TGTGCCAGCAGCTTGGGCCGGACAGGGAACTATGGCTACACCTTC.

This clone was found once. DNA of the CDR3: TGTGCCAGCAGTGATAACCAGGGTTATAATTCACCCCTCCACTTT. Translation gives CASSDNQGYNSPLHF. The V gene is TRBV6-4, the J gene TRBJ1-6; D possibly corresponds to TRBD1 (5 bases). Germline V gives CDR1 MRHNA, CDR2 SNTAGT. CDR3 length equals 15 residues. V lost 3 bases, J lost 4 bases, and 10 bases lay in between.

The chain carries TRBV24-1 and TRBJ2-2, with 8 bases identical to TRBD2. The CDR3 runs 15 residues. CDR1 and CDR2 from the germline V gene are KGHDR and SFDVKD. V dropped 5 bases and J dropped 4; count of bases not matched to a gene: 5. The CDR3: CATSAGGAITGELFF. CDR3 DNA sequence: TGTGCCACCAGTGCCGGGGGGGCGATCACCGGGGAGCTGTTTTTT.

The sample holds a few counts of this clone. The chain recombines TRBV5-5 with TRBJ1-2; TRBD1 matches at 12 bases. The V gene's germline CDR1 is SGHKS and CDR2 YYEKEE (reference sequence). J lost 5 bases, V lost 4 bases, and 9 bases had no gene match. The CDR3 contains 16 residues. In DNA, the CDR3 is TGTGCCAGCAGCGGTCAGGGACAGGGGGCAGGATATGGCTACACCTTC. Amino acid sequence: CASSGQGQGAGYGYTF.

The chain couples TRBV5-1 to TRBJ2-5, with 7 bases identical to TRBD1. CDR3 length: 15 amino acids. Germline CDR1 and CDR2: SGHRS and YFSETQ. The V gene end was trimmed by 3 bases and the J gene end by 2 bases; junction bases not matched to a gene: 7. The CDR3 loop is CASSWGTVTQETQYF. In DNA, the CDR3 is TGCGCCAGCAGCTGGGGGACAGTCACTCAAGAGACCCAGTACTTC.

This clone was counted a single time. The chain couples TRBV2 to TRBJ2-7; no definite D call. Trimming took off 6 bases at V and 0 bases at J, with 3 bases between the two ends. Germline V lookup: CDR1 SNHLY, CDR2 FYNNEI. The length of the CDR3 is 11 residues. CDR3 protein: CASSNSYEQYF. The CDR3, as DNA: TGTGCCAGCAGCAACTCCTACGAGCAGTACTTC. Full variable domain (outside the CDR3, taken from reference TRBV2 and TRBJ2-7): EPEVTQTPSHQVTQMGQEVILRCVPISNHLYFYWYRQILGQKVEFLVSFYNNEISEKSEIFDDQFSVERPDGSNFTLKIRSTKLEDSAMYFCASSNSYEQYFGPGTRLTVT.

The J gene is TRBJ1-4, the V gene TRBV9; D ambiguous. The CDR3 has 13 amino acids. V lost 4 bases and J lost 2, with 6 bases in between. Germline V gives CDR1 SGDLS, CDR2 YYNGEE. The CDR3 bases are TGTGCCAGCAGCACCTATACTAATGAAAAACTGTTTTTT. Its translation is CASSTYTNEKLFF.

The V and J genes are TRBV7-8 and TRBJ2-2; 11 bases fit TRBD2. This CDR3 comprises 14 residues. V lost 5 bases to trimming and J lost 9 bases; unmatched junction nucleotides: 5. CDR1 SGHVS and CDR2 FQNEAQ come from the germline V gene. CDR3 DNA sequence: TGTGCCAGCAGCATTACTAGCGGGGGCCGGGAGCTGTTTTTT. Its protein product is CASSITSGGRELFF.

This chain joins TRBV23-1 and TRBJ1-6, with D hard to call. TRBV23-1 is designated an ORF whose function remains uncertain. V lost 3 bases, J lost 10 bases, and 19 bases lay in between. The CDR3 covers 16 residues. The chain's CDR3 is CASSHPRERDRSPLHF. The CDR3 DNA reads as TGCGCCAGCAGTCACCCCCGGGAAAGGGATCGATCACCCCTCCACTTT.